This is a list of T cell receptor beta chains from one sample in a study of T cells after somatic rescue of genetic block. The protocol was immunoSEQ multiplex PCR, while the TCRdb copy is restricted to in-frame clones and leaves out a portion. The sample consists of tens of thousands of clones, approximately 91% of them appearing once. Specimen: peripheral blood mononuclear cells (PBMCs). The receptor source for this set is a man aged 25 to 40. CDR3s include the opening cysteine and the closing phenylalanine or tryptophan. A D gene is named only where the DNA matches it firmly. The listing skips clone size in some rows; elsewhere it reads once, few, many or a size class.

V gene,D gene,J gene,CDR3 length,clone size,CDR3 DNA,CDR3 protein
TRBV10-1,TRBD2,TRBJ2-1,19,NA,TGCGCCAGCAGTGAGTTTAAGCTTAGCGGGAGGCCCTCCTACAATGAGCAGTTCTTC,CASSEFKLSGRPSYNEQFF
TRBV6-1,NA,TRBJ1-2,13,NA,TGTGCCAGCAGAGACCAGGGGTACTATGGCTACACCTTC,CASRDQGYYGYTF
TRBV7-2,NA,TRBJ1-2,15,NA,TGTGCCAGCAGCTTACTGCAGAGCCCGTGGAATGGCTACACCTTC,CASSLLQSPWNGYTF
TRBV5-1,NA,TRBJ1-1,13,NA,TGCGCCAGCAGCCCGACAGGGAACACTGAAGCTTTCTTT,CASSPTGNTEAFF
TRBV6-1,TRBD1,TRBJ2-5,14,NA,TGTGCCAGCAGGGCCCTAGACAGGGGAGAGACCCAGTACTTC,CASRALDRGETQYF
TRBV5-6,NA,TRBJ2-7,16,NA,TGTGCCAGCAGCTTGGAAAGAGGGTGGTTTCCCTACGAGCAGTACTTC,CASSLERGWFPYEQYF
TRBV30,TRBD1,TRBJ1-6,16,NA,TGTGCCTGGAGCCAAGGTGGAACAGGGGGTAATTCACCCCTCCACTTT,CAWSQGGTGGNSPLHF
TRBV23-1,NA,TRBJ2-7,10,NA,TGCGCCGGAGGGGGGTACGAGCAGTACTTC,CAGGGYEQYF
TRBV7-8,NA,TRBJ1-1,13,once,TGTGCCAGCAGCCTGATTGTCAACACTGAAGCTTTCTTT,CASSLIVNTEAFF
TRBV23-1,TRBD1,TRBJ1-1,14,NA,TGCGCCAGCAGTGGGGGACAGGGGGACACTGAAGCTTTCTTT,CASSGGQGDTEAFF
TRBV9,TRBD1,TRBJ2-1,16,NA,TGTGCCAGCAGCGTAGAGGACTCTGCAGGGGGCGATGAGCAGTTCTTC,CASSVEDSAGGDEQFF
TRBV10-3,TRBD1,TRBJ2-3,16,NA,TGTGCCATCAGTGATAGGGGGACAGGGGCGTCGGATACGCAGTATTTT,CAISDRGTGASDTQYF
TRBV7-9,NA,TRBJ2-7,14,NA,TGTGCCAGCAGCTCTTACGGCCCTCGTTACGAGCAGTACTTC,CASSSYGPRYEQYF
TRBV23-1,TRBD1,TRBJ1-5,17,NA,TGCGCCAGCAGTCAAACCCTACCAGACAGGGGCAATCAGCCCCAGCATTTT,CASSQTLPDRGNQPQHF
TRBV7-9,TRBD1,TRBJ1-3,15,NA,TGTGCCAGCAGCCGATCCAGGGGGCAAGGAAACACCATATATTTT,CASSRSRGQGNTIYF
TRBV4-2,NA,TRBJ1-5,14,NA,TGTGCCAGCAGCCATGACGACAGGAATCAGCCCCAGCATTTT,CASSHDDRNQPQHF
TRBV7-9,NA,TRBJ2-7,13,NA,TGTGCCAGCAGCTTAGGGTCAGTCTACGAGCAGTACTTC,CASSLGSVYEQYF
TRBV29-1,NA,TRBJ2-2,11,NA,TGCAGCGTTGAAGTGGGGGCCGAGCTGTTTTTT,CSVEVGAELFF
TRBV18,TRBD1,TRBJ2-2,16,NA,TGTGCCAGCTCACCACTGGGACAGGGATCCACCGGGGAGCTGTTTTTT,CASSPLGQGSTGELFF
TRBV19,NA,TRBJ1-5,14,NA,TGTGCCAGTAGTATACGCAGGAGCAATCAGCCCCAGCATTTT,CASSIRRSNQPQHF
TRBV2,TRBD2,TRBJ2-3,16,NA,TGTGCCAGCATCCCTGGGACTAGCGGGTCCACAGATACGCAGTATTTT,CASIPGTSGSTDTQYF
TRBV4-1,NA,TRBJ1-5,15,NA,TGCGCCAGCAGCCAGGAGGGGCTGAGCAATCAGCCCCAGCATTTT,CASSQEGLSNQPQHF
TRBV19,TRBD1,TRBJ2-7,15,NA,TGTGCCAGTAGTCGAACCGGGACAGGACTCTACGAGCAGTACTTC,CASSRTGTGLYEQYF
TRBV27,TRBD1,TRBJ1-4,13,NA,TGTGCCAGCAGGACAGGGGGCAGGGAAAAACTGTTTTTT,CASRTGGREKLFF
TRBV7-9,NA,TRBJ2-1,12,NA,TGTGCCAGCAGCAATAGCCTAGGCGAGCAGTTCTTC,CASSNSLGEQFF
TRBV18,TRBD1,TRBJ1-5,18,NA,TGTGCCAGCTCACCATCGGGACAGGGGGTCACCTTCAATCAGCCCCAGCATTTT,CASSPSGQGVTFNQPQHF
TRBV5-6,TRBD1,TRBJ1-1,16,NA,TGTGCCAGCAGCTATAGCGGGACAGACATGAACACTGAAGCTTTCTTT,CASSYSGTDMNTEAFF
TRBV9,NA,TRBJ2-5,13,NA,TGTGCCAGCAGTGCCTGGCAGAAAGAGACCCAGTACTTC,CASSAWQKETQYF
TRBV7-6,TRBD2,TRBJ2-1,13,NA,TGTGCCAGCAGCCCCGGGACTAGCGGCGAGCAGTTCTTC,CASSPGTSGEQFF